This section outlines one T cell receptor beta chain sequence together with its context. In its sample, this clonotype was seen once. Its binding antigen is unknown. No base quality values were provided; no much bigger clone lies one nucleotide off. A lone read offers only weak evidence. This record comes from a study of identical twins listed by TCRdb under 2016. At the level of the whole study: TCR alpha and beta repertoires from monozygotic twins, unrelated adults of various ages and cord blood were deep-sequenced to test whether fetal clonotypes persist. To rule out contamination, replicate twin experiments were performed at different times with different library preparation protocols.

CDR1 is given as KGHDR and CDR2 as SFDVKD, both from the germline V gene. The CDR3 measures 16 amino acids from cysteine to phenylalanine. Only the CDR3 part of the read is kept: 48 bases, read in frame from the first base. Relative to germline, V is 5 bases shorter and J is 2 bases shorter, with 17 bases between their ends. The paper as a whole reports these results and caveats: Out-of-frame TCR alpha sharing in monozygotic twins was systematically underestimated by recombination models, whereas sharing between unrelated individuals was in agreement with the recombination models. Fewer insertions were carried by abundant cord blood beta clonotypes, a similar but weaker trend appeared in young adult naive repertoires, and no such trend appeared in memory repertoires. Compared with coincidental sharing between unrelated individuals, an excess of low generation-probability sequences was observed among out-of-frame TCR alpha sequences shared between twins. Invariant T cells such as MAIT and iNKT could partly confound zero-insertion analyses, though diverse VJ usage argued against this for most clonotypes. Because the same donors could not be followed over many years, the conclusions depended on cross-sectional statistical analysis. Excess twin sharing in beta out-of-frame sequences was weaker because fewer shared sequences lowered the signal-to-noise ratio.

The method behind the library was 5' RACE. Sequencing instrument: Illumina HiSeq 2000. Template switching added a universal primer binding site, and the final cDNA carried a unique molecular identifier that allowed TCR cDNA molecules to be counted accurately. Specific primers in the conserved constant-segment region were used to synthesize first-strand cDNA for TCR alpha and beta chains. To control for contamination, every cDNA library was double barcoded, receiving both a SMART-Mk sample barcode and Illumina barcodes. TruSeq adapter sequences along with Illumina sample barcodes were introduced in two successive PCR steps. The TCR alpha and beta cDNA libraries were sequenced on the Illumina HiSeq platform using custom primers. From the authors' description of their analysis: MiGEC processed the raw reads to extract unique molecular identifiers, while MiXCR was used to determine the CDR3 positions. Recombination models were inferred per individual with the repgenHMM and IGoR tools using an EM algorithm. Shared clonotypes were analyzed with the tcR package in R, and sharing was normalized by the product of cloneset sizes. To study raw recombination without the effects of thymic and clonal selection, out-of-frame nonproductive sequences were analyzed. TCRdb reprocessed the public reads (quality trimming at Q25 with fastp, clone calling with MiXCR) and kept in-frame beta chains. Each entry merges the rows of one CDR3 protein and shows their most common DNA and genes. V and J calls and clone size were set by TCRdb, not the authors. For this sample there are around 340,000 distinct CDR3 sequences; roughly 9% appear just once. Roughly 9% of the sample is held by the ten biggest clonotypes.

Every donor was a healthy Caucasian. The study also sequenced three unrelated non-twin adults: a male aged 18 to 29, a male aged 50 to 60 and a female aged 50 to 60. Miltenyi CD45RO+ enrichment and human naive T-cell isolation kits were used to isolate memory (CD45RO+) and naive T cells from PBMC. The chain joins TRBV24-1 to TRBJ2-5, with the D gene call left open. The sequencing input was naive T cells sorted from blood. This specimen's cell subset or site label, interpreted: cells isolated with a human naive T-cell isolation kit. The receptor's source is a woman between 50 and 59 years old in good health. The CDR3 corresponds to CATSAMGLRMQETQYF. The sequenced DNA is TGTGCCACCAGTGCAATGGGGTTGCGAATGCAAGAGACCCAGTACTTC.